The 16 T cell receptor beta chains given below trace back to one sample, sequenced in a study of T cell clones after liver transplantation. The data were produced by immunoSEQ multiplex PCR, yet TCRdb's version contains in-frame clones alone and is incomplete. The repertoire includes some 120,000 clones, about nine tenths of them detected once, and 0.83% sits in the top ten. This material consisted of CD4+ T cells from blood, taken 12 months after liver transplant. The receptors were sampled from a human patient who received a liver transplant. The T cells may come from the graft donor.

The J gene is TRBJ2-7, the V gene TRBV10-3, with 11 bases matching TRBD1. The junction had 7 bases not matched to a gene; V was cut back by 2 bases and J by 1 base. Germline values: CDR1 ENHRY, CDR2 SYGVKD. This CDR3 is 17 amino acids long. The DNA for the CDR3 is TGTGCCATCAGTGAGGGTTATGGGACAGGGGGATCCTACGAGCAGTACTTC. It yields the protein CAISEGYGTGGSYEQYF.

This sequence joins TRBV21-1 and TRBJ2-1; TRBD2 is taken as the D call from the table, unchecked against the DNA. TRBV21-1 represents a pseudogene. This CDR3 region has 15 residues. The CDR3 DNA reads TGTGCCAGCAGCTTCGGGACTAGCGAAAACAATGAGCAGTTCTTC. It encodes CASSFGTSENNEQFF.

The CDR3, as DNA: TGTGCCAGCAGTTCCGGGACTAGCGTTAACACCGGGGAGCTGTTTTTT. Translation gives CASSSGTSVNTGELFF. The V gene is TRBV6-6, the J gene TRBJ2-2; 10 bases map to TRBD2. The J segment lost 2 bases and the V segment lost 4 bases, leaving 4 bases of the junction unmatched. The CDR3 runs to 16 residues. Germline assignment: CDR1 MNHNY and CDR2 SVGAGI (reference sequence).

The chain joins TRBV6-1 to TRBJ2-6, with D possibly being TRBD1 (6 bases). The CDR3 covers 17 residues. V was cut by 0 bases and J by 4 bases, with 13 bases left in between. Germline lookup yields CDR1 MNHNS and CDR2 SASEGT. The CDR3 DNA follows: TGTGCCAGCAGTGAAGCAGCAACAGGGTCAGGGGCCAACGTCCTGACTTTC. Its protein product is CASSEAATGSGANVLTF.

The CDR3 sequence: CASSPRQGGNQPQHF. The DNA for the CDR3 is TGTGCCAGCTCACCGCGGCAGGGGGGCAATCAGCCCCAGCATTTT. This rearrangement joins TRBV18 to TRBJ1-5; 7 bases agree with TRBD1. The trim removed 3 bases at V and 2 bases at J, leaving 4 bases unmatched. The CDR3 is made up of 15 amino acids. Germline-derived CDR1 and CDR2 are KGHSH and LQKENI. Based on the CDR3 plus reference TRBV18 and TRBJ1-5, the full variable domain is NAGVMQNPRHLVRRRGQEARLRCSPMKGHSHVYWYRQLPEEGLKFMVYLQKENIIDESGMPKERFSAEFPKEGPSILRIQQVVRGDSAAYFCASSPRQGGNQPQHFGDGTRLSIL.

The CDR3 sequence is CASSFKYDSSYEQYF. CDR3 sequence (DNA): TGCGCCAGCAGCTTCAAGTATGACAGCTCCTACGAGCAGTACTTC. The chain combines TRBV5-1 with TRBJ2-7, with D tentatively TRBD1 (5 bases). CDR3 length: 15 residues. V was trimmed by 2 bases and J by 0 bases, leaving 12 bases between them. Per germline, CDR1 SGHRS and CDR2 YFSETQ.

The rearrangement links TRBV5-6 to TRBJ2-5; D may be TRBD1 or TRBD2 (6 bases each). V dropped 0 bases and J dropped 9 bases, with 18 bases sitting between them. Germline V gives CDR1 SGHDT, CDR2 YYEEEE. This CDR3 has 15 residues. The CDR3 loop is CASSLGLGGARAQYF. CDR3 DNA sequence: TGTGCCAGCAGCTTGGGTCTGGGGGGCGCGAGGGCCCAGTACTTC. The full variable domain, with the rest looked up from reference TRBV5-6 and TRBJ2-5, is DAGVTQSPTHLIKTRGQQVTLRCSPKSGHDTVSWYQQALGQGPQFIFQYYEEEERQRGNFPDRFSGHQFPNYSSELNVNALLLGDSALYLCASSLGLGGARAQYFGPGTRLLVL.

This chain links TRBV11-3 with TRBJ1-5; 7 bases are shared with TRBD1. Germline-derived CDR1 and CDR2 are SGHNT and YENEEA. Losses at the gene ends were 5 bases for V and 8 bases for J; bases not matched to a gene: 6. This CDR3 spans 13 amino acids. As DNA, the CDR3 is TGTGCCAGCAGCCCGGGACAGATGGAGCCCCAGCATTTT. Amino acids: CASSPGQMEPQHF.

The chain is built from TRBV11-3 and TRBJ1-2; no firm D call. V lost 5 bases and J lost 2, with 9 bases in between. Germline V gives CDR1 SGHNT, CDR2 YENEEA. This CDR3 has 13 amino acids. CDR3 loop: CASSGFGNYGYTF. Written as DNA, the CDR3 is TGTGCCAGCAGCGGATTCGGCAACTATGGCTACACCTTC.

V usage is TRBV19 and J usage is TRBJ2-3; TRBD2 is a possible D gene (7 bases). Trimming stripped 5 bases from V and 6 bases from J, with 15 bases between. CDR1 and CDR2 from the germline V gene are LNHDA and SQIVND (reference sequence). The CDR3 is 14 residues long. The CDR3 coding sequence is TGTGCCAGTAGTGGGGCGGGGGCCCCGGATACGCAGTATTTT. Protein product: CASSGAGAPDTQYF. The full variable domain, rest sourced from reference TRBV19 and TRBJ2-3, is DGGITQSPKYLFRKEGQNVTLSCEQNLNHDAMYWYRQDPGQGLRLIYYSQIVNDFQKGDIAEGYSVSREKKESFPLTVTSAQKNPTAFYLCASSGAGAPDTQYFGPGTRLTVL.

This chain joins TRBV7-3 and TRBJ2-7; D might be TRBD2 (5 bases). Germline CDR1 SGHTA, CDR2 FQGTGA. The length of the CDR3 is 16 residues. Trimming cost V 4 bases and J 4 bases, with 20 bases left between them. The CDR3 DNA reads as TGTGCCAGCAGCTCCAACTCCGGGAATCGGGTTTACGAGCAGTACTTC. It codes for CASSSNSGNRVYEQYF.

This rearrangement joins TRBV27 to TRBJ2-4; D is perhaps TRBD2 (5 bases). CDR3 length equals 14 residues. V lost 2 bases, J lost 3 bases, and 8 bases lay in between. CDR1 is MNHEY and CDR2 is SMNVEV in the germline V gene (reference sequence). The CDR3 DNA is TGTGCCAGCAGTTTAGTAGAGGGCAAAAACATTCAGTACTTC. Protein product: CASSLVEGKNIQYF.

The chain is built from TRBV5-6 and TRBJ1-2; D not resolved. Trimming cost V 1 base and J 7 bases, with 8 bases left between them. The CDR3 runs 12 residues. Per the germline V gene, CDR1 is SGHDT and CDR2 is YYEEEE. CDR3: CASSLKDAGYTF. The DNA for the CDR3 is TGTGCCAGCAGCTTGAAGGACGCTGGCTACACCTTC.

The count of this clone is one. The chain couples TRBV5-5 to TRBJ2-3; the D gene is possibly TRBD1 (5 bases). Germline CDR1 and CDR2: SGHKS and YYEKEE (reference sequence). V lost 1 base and J 0 bases, leaving 15 bases between the germline ends. The CDR3 spans 17 residues. The CDR3 bases are TGTGCCAGCAGCTTGAGCTTGTGGCAGGGTAGCACAGATACGCAGTATTTT. Its protein is CASSLSLWQGSTDTQYF.

The chain recombines TRBV19 with TRBJ2-1; a weak D match, TRBD2 (5 bases). The CDR3 is 15 residues long. Germline V lookup: CDR1 LNHDA, CDR2 SQIVND (reference sequence). Trimming removed 1 base from V and 7 bases from J, with 14 bases in between. The chain's CDR3 is CASSIVTSSGNEQFF. For the CDR3, the DNA is TGTGCCAGTAGTATAGTCACCAGTTCGGGGAATGAGCAGTTCTTC.

V is TRBV5-4 and J is TRBJ1-1; 10 nucleotides line up with TRBD1. Germline values: CDR1 SGHNT, CDR2 YYREEE (reference sequence). The CDR3 length is 14 residues. The ends lost 5 bases at V and 4 bases at J; junction bases unmatched: 5. CDR3 loop: CASSATGGTTEAFF. In DNA form, the CDR3 reads TGTGCCAGCAGTGCGACAGGGGGCACCACTGAAGCTTTCTTT.